Listed here is a single TCR beta chain. Its matching antigen is unknown. The record originates from a study of T cell repertoires in cytomegalovirus infection. Trimming shortened V by 5 bases and J by 6 bases, and 20 bases separated the two germline ends. The CDR3 has 16 amino acids. In germline, CDR1 is MNHNS, CDR2 SASEGT. TCRdb re-called the reads with MiXCR, one entry per CDR3 protein. Of hundreds of thousands of distinct CDR3 sequences detected, more than 40% appear once; the ten largest clones hold about 39%. The J gene is TRBJ2-4, the V gene TRBV6-1; a weak D match, TRBD1 (6 bases). The clonotype was recovered from a human donor in good health (CMV status not recorded). Some clones in this sample may be carry-over from other donors' samples. The sequencing here drew on cultured PBMCs, taken from culture after CMV antigen stimulation. The CDR3 loop reads CASSNRGGGAGNIQYF. For the CDR3, the DNA is TGTGCCAGCAGTAACCGGGGTGGGGGCGCAGGAAACATTCAGTACTTC.